The 17 T cell receptor beta chains below all came from one sample that was sequenced in a study of blood T cell repertoires in COVID-19. Profiled with immunoSEQ multiplex PCR; TCRdb holds only in-frame clones, not every one. This table has 100,000 to 150,000 clones, about 70% appearing once. Sequencing was performed on peripheral blood. The receptor source for this set is a man aged 80 or over with COVID-19, enrolled during active disease.

The V and J genes are TRBV15 and TRBJ2-1, with a possible D match to TRBD2 (6 bases). CDR3 length: 16 amino acids. V was trimmed by 1 base and J by 0 bases, leaving 10 bases between them. The germline CDR1 and CDR2 sequences are LNHNV and YYDKDF (reference sequence). CDR3: CATSRGLGPSYNEQFF. DNA of the CDR3: TGTGCCACCAGCAGAGGACTAGGACCCTCCTACAATGAGCAGTTCTTC. Complete variable domain (other parts from reference TRBV15 and TRBJ2-1): DAMVIQNPRYQVTQFGKPVTLSCSQTLNHNVMYWYQQKSSQAPKLLFHYYDKDFNNEADTPDNFQSRRPNTSFCFLDIRSPGLGDTAMYLCATSRGLGPSYNEQFFGPGTRLTVL.

V is TRBV6-5 and J is TRBJ1-5, with D unclear. The CDR3 is 15 amino acids. Germline CDR1 and CDR2: MNHEY and SVGAGI. Trimming took 0 bases from V and 3 from J, leaving 9 bases between them. The DNA of the CDR3 is TGTGCCAGCAGTTACTCAGGCGGGGACAATCAGCCCCAGCATTTT. This gives the protein CASSYSGGDNQPQHF.

This chain joins TRBV29-1 and TRBJ2-3, with 13 bases aligning to TRBD2. The germline CDR1 and CDR2 sequences are SQVTM and ANQGSEA. The CDR3 runs 16 residues. V gave up 1 base and J gave up 6 bases; unmatched junction bases: 7. The CDR3 reads CSVEGWTSGRLDTQYF. In DNA form, the CDR3 reads TGCAGCGTTGAAGGTTGGACTAGCGGGAGACTGGATACGCAGTATTTT.

This clone was counted ten times or more. This sequence joins TRBV28 and TRBJ2-2, with 9 positions matching TRBD1. This CDR3 has 16 residues. In germline, CDR1 is MDHEN, CDR2 SYDVKM. V shed 5 bases and J 4 bases; nucleotides not matched to a gene: 8. CDR3: CASSLPQTGGTGELFF. The CDR3 DNA follows: TGTGCCAGCAGTCTCCCCCAGACAGGGGGCACCGGGGAGCTGTTTTTT.

The chain uses TRBV6-5 and TRBJ2-7; D not certain. The CDR3 is 14 residues long. CDR1 MNHEY and CDR2 SVGAGI come from the germline V gene. Trimming removed 2 bases from V and 1 base from J, with 9 bases in between. The CDR3 reads CASSYSPNSYEQYF. The CDR3 DNA sequence: TGTGCCAGCAGTTACAGCCCGAATTCCTACGAGCAGTACTTC.

V usage is TRBV28 and J usage is TRBJ2-7; 9 bases map to TRBD2. The germline V gene has CDR1 MDHEN and CDR2 SYDVKM. The CDR3 spans 19 residues. Trimming cost V 5 bases and J 4 bases; bases outside gene matches: 21. The CDR3 loop reads CASSAPGQQGTSSRYEQYF. CDR3 DNA: TGTGCCAGCAGTGCCCCGGGACAACAAGGGACTAGCAGTCGGTACGAGCAGTACTTC.

This rearrangement joins TRBV3-1 (or the pseudogene TRBV3-2) to TRBJ2-7; 7 bases fit TRBD1. The CDR3 covers 15 residues. CDR1 and CDR2 (germline): LGHDT, YNNKEL (reference sequence). The V and J ends lost 4 bases and 0 bases, in that order; junction bases with no gene match: 6. The CDR3 DNA is TGTGCCAGCAGCCTTGACAGGGTGGCCTCCTACGAGCAGTACTTC. This gives the protein CASSLDRVASYEQYF.

A single count supports this clone. The J gene is TRBJ2-7, the V gene TRBV7-3; 7 positions agree with TRBD1. Trimming cost V 3 bases and J 9 bases; bases outside gene matches: 8. CDR1 is SGHTA and CDR2 is FQGTGA in the germline V gene. This CDR3 has 13 amino acids. The CDR3 bases are TGTGCCAGCAGCTTGGGGCAGGGGGATCGGCAGTACTTC. It is translated as CASSLGQGDRQYF.

The V call is TRBV5-1, the J call TRBJ2-5; 15 nucleotides agree with TRBD2. V lost 5 bases to trimming and J lost 5 bases; unmatched junction nucleotides: 7. The CDR3 has 16 amino acids. Germline CDR1 is SGHRS and CDR2 is YFSETQ. This CDR3 is CASRTGTSGRLETQYF. CDR3 nucleotides: TGCGCCAGCAGAACCGGGACTAGCGGGAGGTTGGAGACCCAGTACTTC.

This chain connects TRBV7-2 to TRBJ2-5; D perhaps matches TRBD2 (5 bases). Germline CDR1 SGHTA, CDR2 FQGNSA. The CDR3 runs to 13 residues. The V gene lost 5 bases and the J gene lost 0 bases, with 7 bases spanning the gap. The CDR3 coding sequence is TGTGCCAGCAGCGCGGAGGACCAAGAGACCCAGTACTTC. Protein sequence: CASSAEDQETQYF.

CDR3 loop: CASSILQTLLAVTYNEQFF. The CDR3, as DNA: TGTGCCAGCTCGATCCTCCAGACTCTTCTAGCGGTTACCTACAATGAGCAGTTCTTC. The chain recombines TRBV28 with TRBJ2-1, with TRBD2 matching 7 bases. The V and J ends lost 8 bases and 2 bases, in that order; junction bases with no gene match: 21. Per the germline V gene, CDR1 is MDHEN and CDR2 is SYDVKM. This CDR3 contains 19 residues.

The chain is built from TRBV7-3 and TRBJ2-5, with unresolved D. There are 13 residues in the CDR3. Germline V lookup: CDR1 SGHTA, CDR2 FQGTGA. Trimming removed 8 bases from V and 5 bases from J, with 15 bases in between. In nucleotides, the CDR3 is TGTGCCAGCGCCCCATCCCCCGGGGAGACCCAGTACTTC. Amino acids: CASAPSPGETQYF.

V and J are TRBV5-4 and TRBJ2-2; TRBD1 is a possible D gene (6 bases). In germline, CDR1 is SGHNT, CDR2 YYREEE (reference sequence). The V and J ends lost 1 base and 4 bases respectively, with 8 bases between them. This CDR3 region has 14 residues. The CDR3 coding sequence is TGTGCCAGCAGCTTGCAGGGGAGCACCGGGGAGCTGTTTTTT. Translating it yields CASSLQGSTGELFF.

The chain combines TRBV28 with TRBJ2-3; D possibly corresponds to TRBD1 (6 bases). The CDR3 covers 14 residues. Trimming removed 6 bases from V and 4 bases from J, with 14 bases in between. The germline V gene encodes CDR1 MDHEN and CDR2 SYDVKM. The DNA for the CDR3 is TGTGCCAGCAGGGCACAGGGCGTACCAGATACGCAGTATTTT. Encoded protein: CASRAQGVPDTQYF.

The chain couples TRBV18 to TRBJ1-6, with D possibly matching TRBD1 (5 bases). Germline loops: CDR1 KGHSH, CDR2 LQKENI. This CDR3 spans 16 amino acids. The V gene lost 3 bases and the J gene lost 5 bases, with 14 bases spanning the gap. The CDR3 loop is CASSPTGGEHNSPLHF. In nucleotides, the CDR3 is TGTGCCAGCTCACCGACGGGGGGGGAACATAATTCACCCCTCCACTTT.

The V gene is TRBV19, the J gene TRBJ2-1, with TRBD1 identical over 10 bases. V gave up 0 bases and J gave up 7 bases; unmatched junction bases: 9. Germline CDR1 is LNHDA and CDR2 is SQIVND (reference sequence). The CDR3 is 17 amino acids. The CDR3 DNA is TGTGCCAGTAGTATAGAGTACTGGACAGGGGGGTTGAATGAGCAGTTCTTC. Its protein product is CASSIEYWTGGLNEQFF.

The rearrangement uses TRBV7-8 and TRBJ1-2; D not resolved. V lost 1 base and J 4 bases, leaving 16 bases between the germline ends. Looked up from germline, CDR1 is SGHVS and CDR2 is FQNEAQ. The CDR3 runs to 16 residues. Here the CDR3 reads CASSLVVGNSLYGYTF. CDR3 nucleotide sequence: TGTGCCAGCAGCTTAGTAGTTGGAAACAGTCTCTATGGCTACACCTTC.